These T cell receptor beta chains were read from a single sample in a study of identical twins. MiXCR was run by TCRdb on the 5' RACE reads, yielding one entry per CDR3 protein. The table has about 700,000 distinct CDR3 sequences, under 9% seen once. Separately, the same data were catalogued under a study of yellow fever vaccine responses in identical twins.

The specimen was PBMCs. The source of these receptors is a woman aged 18-30 years in good health. The conserved cysteine and the conserved F or W are not part of the CDR3 here.

15	TRBV10-3	TRBJ2-5	AISESTAGVGQETQY
14	TRBV10-3	TRBJ2-3	AISELETENWDTQY
6	TRBV20-1	TRBJ1-1	SAPRAF
13	TRBV20-1	TRBJ2-1	SASGASLVLDEQF
13	TRBV28	TRBJ2-7	ASTPGTSYAYEQY
10	TRBV7-2	TRBJ2-2	ASSLVTGELF
10	TRBV6-2/TRBV6-3	TRBJ2-2	ASSSGPRELF
13	TRBV13	TRBJ2-7	ASSSTGESPYEQY
14	TRBV3-1	TRBJ2-1	ASSQDLQGADNEQF
12	TRBV2	TRBJ2-5	ASSGLAPEGTQY
11	TRBV20-1	TRBJ1-1	SARGTGGTEAF
10	TRBV29-1	TRBJ2-5	SVVGAPETQY
12	TRBV28	TRBJ2-7	ASTSRGAPYEQY
11	TRBV29-1	TRBJ2-7	SVEGSGKGEQY
12	TRBV28	TRBJ2-6	ASSPNVVANVLT
12	TRBV6-2/TRBV6-3	TRBJ2-7	ASSYPDFSYEQY
13	TRBV4-3	TRBJ2-1	ASSQEWASGSEQF
15	TRBV6-1	TRBJ2-2	ASSKTGTRGADGELF
11	TRBV28	TRBJ2-7	ASRPYRVYEQY
12	TRBV7-2	TRBJ2-7	ASSLGQGLHEQY
14	TRBV28	TRBJ2-2	ASSFLPGQRTGELF
18	TRBV5-1	TRBJ2-6	ASSLPSSGAPLSGANVLT
10	TRBV29-1	TRBJ1-2	SVGGEKYGYT
12	TRBV12-3/TRBV12-4	TRBJ1-2	ASSLGSGSYGYT
13	TRBV27	TRBJ2-2	ASSQQGSWAGELF
11	TRBV20-1	TRBJ1-1	SGPQGIHTEAF
10	TRBV18	TRBJ2-4	ASQGGKNIQY
11	TRBV10-3	TRBJ1-5	AISGLPNQPQH
13	TRBV28	TRBJ2-4	ASRNRGGSKNIQY
11	TRBV20-1	TRBJ1-4	SAPTGVGEKLF
13	TRBV6-2/TRBV6-3	TRBJ2-1	ASSYSAASYNEQF
9	TRBV29-1	TRBJ1-3	AGQSGNTIY
13	TRBV6-1	TRBJ2-5	ASRPTSGMGETQY
11	TRBV12-3/TRBV12-4	TRBJ2-3	ASIWGAVNTQY
13	TRBV20-1	TRBJ2-1	SARDLAGGEDEQF
12	TRBV20-1	TRBJ2-3	SASVLGATDTQY
11	TRBV20-1	TRBJ2-1	SARDPRGFEQF
14	TRBV3-1	TRBJ2-5	ASNLGTGTFWETQY
14	TRBV11-3	TRBJ2-1	ASNGGASGKNNEQF
11	TRBV6-2/TRBV6-3	TRBJ2-6	ALRGSGANVLT
15	TRBV20-1	TRBJ2-3	SAPTPLTGYSTDTQY
10	TRBV29-1	TRBJ2-7	SVVASGYEQY
14	TRBV20-1	TRBJ2-6	SARTALHSGANVLT